The 23 T cell receptor beta chains in this list originate from one sample, sequenced in a study of human T cells and chemical hapten exposure. This sample's time point: pre-sensitization, week 0. Treatment indicated: therapeutic diphenylcyclopropenone sensitization with weekly scalp DPC. MiXCR, applied by TCRdb to the RACE reads, yields one record per CDR3 protein. The repertoire includes around 300,000 distinct CDR3 sequences, roughly 7.4% of them detected once, and 1.2% sits in the top ten. Sample: whole blood, taken in connection with sensitization to the hapten diphenylcyclopropenone (DPC). These TCRs come from a man aged 18 to 30 with alopecia areata. Some clones in this sample may be carry-over from other donors' samples.

The V gene is TRBV6-4, the J gene TRBJ2-2; no definite D call. From germline, CDR1 is MRHNA and CDR2 SNTAGT. Trimming removed 10 bases from V and 5 bases from J, with 11 bases in between. This CDR3 is built from 12 residues. The CDR3 loop reads CATSPGTGELFF. The CDR3 DNA reads TGTGCCACCTCCCCCGGAACCGGGGAGCTGTTTTTT.

The chain carries TRBV6-1 and TRBJ2-3; D may be TRBD2 (5 bases). Germline V lookup: CDR1 MNHNS, CDR2 SASEGT. This CDR3 comprises 14 residues. The V and J ends lost 4 bases and 3 bases respectively, with 11 bases between them. The CDR3 coding sequence is TGTGCCAGCAGTGTCCGACGGGGAACAGATACGCAGTATTTT. This translates into CASSVRRGTDTQYF.

The table lists this clonotype with a few counts. The chain uses TRBV7-9 and TRBJ2-2, with TRBD1 matching 7 bases. This CDR3 region has 15 residues. The V segment lost 10 bases and the J segment 0 bases; nucleotides outside the gene matches: 8. Germline V gene lookup returns CDR1 SEHNR and CDR2 FQNEAQ (reference sequence). The CDR3 is CATTPGTANTGELFF. CDR3 DNA sequence: TGTGCCACCACCCCTGGGACAGCGAACACCGGGGAGCTGTTTTTT.

This clonotype occurred a few times. The rearrangement joins TRBV12-3 or TRBV12-4 to TRBJ1-2; possibly TRBD1 for D (5 bases). The CDR3 consists of 17 residues. V was pared by 5 bases and J by 4 bases, with 23 bases between. CDR3 nucleotides: TGTGCCAGCAGTATGCCCGGATTCGGGGGGTTCGGCTATGGCTACACCTTC. Protein product: CASSMPGFGGFGYGYTF.

This clonotype was seen repeatedly, ten times or more. The chain links TRBV7-9 to TRBJ1-5; no definite D call. Between the trimmed V and J ends, which lost 5 bases and 4 bases, there was a span of 9 bases. CDR1 is SEHNR and CDR2 is FQNEAQ in the germline V gene (reference sequence). This CDR3 has 13 residues. The CDR3 DNA reads TGTGCCAGCAGCCTATCTGGGAATCAGCCCCAGCATTTT. It is translated as CASSLSGNQPQHF.

In its sample, this clonotype was seen a few times. The chain has TRBV21-1 and TRBJ2-3. TRBV21-1 is a pseudogene segment. The CDR3 is made up of 16 amino acids. DNA of the CDR3: TGTGCCAGCAGCCGCCGAGAGAATCCCAGCACAGATACGCAGTATTTT. This sequence encodes CASSRRENPSTDTQYF.

This clonotype was seen a handful of times. The genes are TRBV3-1 and TRBJ1-5; possibly TRBD1 for D (5 bases). CDR1 and CDR2 from the germline V gene are LGHDT and YNNKEL (reference sequence). The V and J ends lost 1 base and 6 bases respectively, with 13 bases between them. The CDR3 length is 15 residues. The CDR3 spells CASSQGIPGIQPQHF. CDR3 in DNA: TGTGCCAGCAGCCAAGGGATTCCAGGGATTCAGCCCCAGCATTTT.

The chain joins TRBV7-2 to TRBJ2-3, with D perhaps matching TRBD2 (7 bases). Germline CDR1 reads SGHTA; CDR2 reads FQGNSA. V was pared by 3 bases and J by 6 bases, with 25 bases between. The CDR3 has 18 amino acids. The CDR3 sequence is CASSFRGAGALQGDTQYF. DNA of the CDR3: TGTGCCAGCAGCTTTAGAGGTGCGGGGGCTCTACAAGGGGATACGCAGTATTTT.

The chain recombines TRBV7-2 with TRBJ2-3; unclear D gene. V was trimmed by 1 base and J by 5 bases, leaving 10 bases between them. Germline V lookup: CDR1 SGHTA, CDR2 FQGNSA. CDR3 length: 14 residues. CDR3 sequence: CASSLVPSRDTQYF. CDR3 bases: TGTGCCAGCAGCTTAGTACCATCCAGAGATACGCAGTATTTT. Complete variable domain (other parts from reference TRBV7-2 and TRBJ2-3): GAGVSQSPSNKVTEKGKDVELRCDPISGHTALYWYRQSLGQGLEFLIYFQGNSAPDKSGLPSDRFSAERTGGSVSTLTIQRTQQEDSAVYLCASSLVPSRDTQYFGPGTRLTVL.

In this sample, this clonotype turned up a few times. This sequence joins TRBV2 and TRBJ1-5, with no clear D. Trimming shortened V by 8 bases and J by 0 bases, and 5 bases separated the two germline ends. This CDR3 contains 12 residues. Germline lookup yields CDR1 SNHLY and CDR2 FYNNEI. CDR3 coding DNA: TGTGCCAGCGACCTTAGCAATCAGCCCCAGCATTTT. Amino acid sequence: CASDLSNQPQHF.

The rearrangement links TRBV5-1 to TRBJ2-1, with 14 positions matching TRBD2. V shed 4 bases and J 5 bases; nucleotides not matched to a gene: 8. The germline CDR1 and CDR2 sequences are SGHRS and YFSETQ. The CDR3 length is 17 residues. This chain's CDR3 is CASSRPGTSGGNNEQFF. DNA of the CDR3: TGCGCCAGCAGCCGTCCCGGGACTAGCGGGGGTAACAATGAGCAGTTCTTC.

This clonotype was detected only a few times. The rearrangement uses TRBV11-2 and TRBJ2-1, with D tentatively TRBD2 (6 bases). V was pared by 5 bases and J by 5 bases, with 19 bases between. The CDR3 is 16 amino acids. Germline V gives CDR1 SGHAT, CDR2 FQNNGV. CDR3 DNA: TGTGCCAGCAGCCGTCCGGCTAGCGCCTTAGACAATGAGCAGTTCTTC. As protein: CASSRPASALDNEQFF.

The chain couples TRBV20-1 to TRBJ2-2; D is undetermined. There are 13 residues in the CDR3. Trimming shortened V by 3 bases and J by 6 bases, and 11 bases separated the two germline ends. In germline, CDR1 is DFQATT, CDR2 SNEGSKA (reference sequence). The CDR3 DNA reads TGCAGTGCTAGTTTTACGGGCTCCGGGGAGCTGTTTTTT. Its protein product is CSASFTGSGELFF.

This clonotype appeared many times. The CDR3 DNA sequence: TGTGCCAGCAGCTCACAGGGGTTGAACACTGAAGCTTTCTTT. It is translated as CASSSQGLNTEAFF. J is TRBJ1-1 and V is TRBV7-3; 7 bases align to TRBD1. Germline lookup yields CDR1 SGHTA and CDR2 FQGTGA. The CDR3 is 14 amino acids. Trimming removed 4 bases from V and 0 bases from J; junction bases left unmatched: 2.

This clonotype was counted many times. The gene calls are TRBV11-1 and TRBJ2-3; D uncertain. The germline V gene has CDR1 SGHAT and CDR2 FQDESV (reference sequence). The germline V and J ends were trimmed by 3 bases and 6 bases, with 10 bases remaining between them. The CDR3 consists of 13 residues. CDR3 sequence reads: CASSFVGSDTQYF. The CDR3 DNA sequence: TGTGCCAGCAGCTTCGTAGGGTCCGATACGCAGTATTTT.

This clonotype was counted at least ten times. The DNA is left out, because the CDR3 cannot be placed on it with certainty; the CDR3 is given as TCRdb lists it. The CDR3 loop reads CASSSAPGLAGTQYF. The chain joins TRBV12-3 or TRBV12-4 to TRBJ2-5; the D call TRBD2 from the table was never checked on the DNA. Ends included, the CDR3 has 15 residues.

This clonotype was seen once. Compared with germline, one end of the junction differs, possibly owing to a read error. The chain has TRBV4-3 and TRBJ2-1; D possibly corresponds to TRBD1 (5 bases). This CDR3 is built from 14 residues. Germline V gene sequence: CDR1 LGHNA, CDR2 YSLEER. The CDR3 DNA sequence: TGCGCCAGCAGCCAAGTATTGTCAGGGTTTGAGAAGTTCTTC. Translated: CASSQVLSGFEKFF.

This clonotype was found many times. The J gene is TRBJ2-1, the V gene TRBV27; TRBD2 matches at 8 bases. CDR1 is MNHEY and CDR2 is SMNVEV in the germline V gene (reference sequence). The CDR3 is 15 amino acids. Trimming cost V 5 bases and J 3 bases; bases outside gene matches: 6. CDR3 bases: TGTGCCAGCAGTCGAACTAGCGGTGTCTACAATGAGCAGTTCTTC. Protein sequence: CASSRTSGVYNEQFF.

V and J are TRBV21-1 and TRBJ1-1; the table gives TRBD1 as D, unverified against the DNA. TRBV21-1 is a pseudogene segment. The CDR3 loop spans 22 amino acids. The CDR3 region is CASSSKVSTRGDRREGNTEAFF. The DNA of the CDR3 is TGTGCCAGCAGCAGTAAAGTGTCTACCCGCGGGGACAGGAGGGAAGGAAACACTGAAGCTTTCTTT.

This clonotype appeared a few times. This chain connects TRBV9 to TRBJ2-1; 8 bases fit TRBD1. J lost 4 bases, V lost 4 bases, and 7 bases had no gene match. Germline loops: CDR1 SGDLS, CDR2 YYNGEE. The CDR3 totals 15 residues. The CDR3 nucleotides read TGTGCCAGCAGCAAAGACAGGGGCGAGTACAATGAGCAGTTCTTC. Translating it yields CASSKDRGEYNEQFF. The entire variable domain, with the rest obtained from reference TRBV9 and TRBJ2-1, is as follows: DSGVTQTPKHLITATGQRVTLRCSPRSGDLSVYWYQQSLDQGLQFLIQYYNGEERAKGNILERFSAQQFPDLHSELNLSSLELGDSALYFCASSKDRGEYNEQFFGPGTRLTVL.

This chain uses TRBV5-5 with TRBJ1-5, with TRBD1 identical over 9 bases. Germline CDR1 and CDR2: SGHKS and YYEKEE (reference sequence). This CDR3 spans 17 amino acids. V lost 0 bases to trimming and J lost 3 bases; unmatched junction nucleotides: 7. DNA of the CDR3: TGTGCCAGCAGCTTGGGGCGTTACAGGGGGCTCAATCAGCCCCAGCATTTT. This sequence encodes CASSLGRYRGLNQPQHF.

The gene calls are TRBV10-1 and TRBJ2-3, with D uncertain. The germline gives CDR1 WNHNN, CDR2 SYGVQD (reference sequence). This CDR3 is built from 15 residues. With 10 bases removed from V and 0 bases from J, the gap between germline ends came to 17 bases. The CDR3 DNA sequence: TGCGCCACTACTCAATCCCATCTAAGCACAGATACGCAGTATTTT. Its translation: CATTQSHLSTDTQYF.

This clonotype was observed at least ten times. V gene TRBV6-2 or TRBV6-3 combines with J gene TRBJ2-3, with 8 bases lining up with TRBD2. The CDR3 runs 15 residues. Germline V CDR1 and CDR2: MNHEY, SVGEGT. J lost 5 bases, V lost 6 bases, and 10 bases had no gene match. The CDR3 protein is CASSLSGGLLDTQYF. The CDR3 DNA reads as TGTGCCAGCAGCCTGAGCGGGGGTCTCCTAGATACGCAGTATTTT.